The 7 T cell receptor beta chains presented below share a single source sample, sequenced in a study of blood T cell repertoires in COVID-19. TCRdb keeps only in-frame clones here, not all; method: immunoSEQ multiplex PCR. The data show 150,000 or so clones, 80% to 90% seen once. Sequenced material: peripheral blood. All receptors derive from a man aged 18 to 29 with COVID-19, enrolled during active disease.

This clone showed up just once. This CDR3 is also generated by other DNA sequences in the sample. The V and J genes are TRBV27 and TRBJ2-1; 13 bases align to TRBD2. V lost 2 bases and J lost 6; bases outside the gene matches: 1. The CDR3 contains 15 residues. Per the germline V gene, CDR1 is MNHEY and CDR2 is SMNVEV (reference sequence). DNA of the CDR3: TGTGCCAGCAGTTTAGGACTAGCGGGAGTCAATGAGCAGTTCTTC. It encodes CASSLGLAGVNEQFF.

The chain links TRBV5-1 to TRBJ1-1, with a possible D match to TRBD1 (6 bases). The CDR3 is 13 residues long. Germline CDR1 SGHRS, CDR2 YFSETQ. Trimming cost V 3 bases and J 1 base, with 7 bases left between them. The CDR3 nucleotides are TGCGCCAGCAGCTGGACAGAGAACACTGAAGCTTTCTTT. Protein: CASSWTENTEAFF. Using reference TRBV5-1 and TRBJ1-1 for the parts outside the CDR3, the full variable domain is KAGVTQTPRYLIKTRGQQVTLSCSPISGHRSVSWYQQTPGQGLQFLFEYFSETQRNKGNFPGRFSGRQFSNSRSEMNVSTLELGDSALYLCASSWTENTEAFFGQGTRLTVV.

This clone came up once. The CDR3 spells CASSSEGSGIYNEQFF. Here the CDR3 DNA reads TGCGCCAGCAGCTCGGAGGGTAGCGGGATCTACAATGAGCAGTTCTTC. The rearrangement links TRBV5-1 to TRBJ2-1; 8 nucleotides line up with TRBD2. Germline CDR1 is SGHRS and CDR2 is YFSETQ. The CDR3 totals 16 residues. V was pared by 3 bases and J by 3 bases, with 8 bases of the junction left unmatched.

The chain uses TRBV27 and TRBJ2-7; TRBD2 matches 10 bases. With 6 bases clipped from V and 2 bases from J, the junction kept 7 bases outside the gene matches. Germline V CDR1 and CDR2: MNHEY, SMNVEV (reference sequence). The CDR3 has 15 residues. The CDR3 reads CASSLFTSGAYEQYF. The CDR3, as DNA: TGTGCCAGCAGCCTCTTTACTAGCGGGGCCTACGAGCAGTACTTC.

J is TRBJ2-6 and V is TRBV28; the D gene is possibly TRBD2 (5 bases). CDR3 length: 13 amino acids. V lost 11 bases and J 1 base, leaving 9 bases between the germline ends. Germline CDR1 is MDHEN and CDR2 is SYDVKM. This chain's CDR3 is CASRGSGANVLTF. The CDR3, as DNA: TGTGCCTCTCGGGGATCTGGGGCCAACGTCCTGACTTTC.

This clone was counted a single time. This chain uses TRBV5-1 with TRBJ2-5, with TRBD2 as a possible D gene (6 bases). With 1 base removed from V and 4 bases from J, the gap between germline ends came to 20 bases. The CDR3 is 17 residues long. In germline, CDR1 is SGHRS, CDR2 YFSETQ. The CDR3 region is CASSLKVGGFDVETQYF. As DNA, the CDR3 is TGCGCCAGCAGCTTGAAAGTCGGGGGATTTGATGTAGAGACCCAGTACTTC.

The rearrangement joins TRBV6-5 to TRBJ2-7; TRBD1 might be the D (6 bases). Trimming took 0 bases from V and 0 from J, leaving 9 bases between them. CDR1 and CDR2 from the germline V gene are MNHEY and SVGAGI. The CDR3 extends over 15 amino acids. The DNA for the CDR3 is TGTGCCAGCAGTTACTCCGGACAGAGCTCCTACGAGCAGTACTTC. It codes for CASSYSGQSSYEQYF.